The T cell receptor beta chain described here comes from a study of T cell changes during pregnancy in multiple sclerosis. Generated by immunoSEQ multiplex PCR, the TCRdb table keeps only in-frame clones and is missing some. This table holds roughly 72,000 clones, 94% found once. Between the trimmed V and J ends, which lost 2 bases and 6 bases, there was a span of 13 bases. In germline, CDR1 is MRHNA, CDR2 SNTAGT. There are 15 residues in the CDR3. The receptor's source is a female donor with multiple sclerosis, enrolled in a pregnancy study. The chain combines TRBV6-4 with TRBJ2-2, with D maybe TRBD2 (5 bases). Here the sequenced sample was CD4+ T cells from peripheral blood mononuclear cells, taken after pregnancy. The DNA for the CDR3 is TGTGCCAGCAGTGACGTGGCCGGAGGCCCCGGGGAGCTGTTTTTT. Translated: CASSDVAGGPGELFF.